The 19 T cell receptor beta chains below were found in one sample sequenced in a study of T cells in Graves' hyperthyroidism and ophthalmopathy. The CDR3 regions of TCR beta were amplified from RNA transcripts. The HTBI set primed first-round TCR CDR3 RT-PCR. In TCRdb, the multiplex PCR reads were re-called with MiXCR into one record per CDR3 protein. The table lists 450,000 to 600,000 distinct CDR3 sequences, approximately 14% of them singletons. Sequenced input: blood. Source of these receptors: a woman aged 40 to 55 with Graves' hyperthyroidism.

There are many counts of this clonotype. V usage is TRBV28 and J usage is TRBJ2-7; TRBD1 matches at 7 bases. The CDR3 length is 14 residues. Germline CDR1 MDHEN, CDR2 SYDVKM. V shed 4 bases, J shed 9 bases, and the junction held 12 bases outside the gene matches. In DNA, the CDR3 is TGTGCCAGCAGTTCCAAAGGGGGCGTTCCAGGGCAGTACTTC. As protein: CASSSKGGVPGQYF.

About this clonotype itself: A read error is likely, as this CDR3 ends without the conserved phenylalanine or tryptophan. The chain employs TRBV7-6 and TRBJ1-2; the match to TRBD1 covers 7 bases. Germline-derived CDR1 and CDR2 are SGHVS and FNYEAQ. The J segment lost 4 bases and the V segment lost 5 bases, leaving 13 bases of the junction unmatched. The CDR3 loop spans 16 amino acids. The CDR3 protein is CASSPTTGDSRYGYTL. In DNA form, the CDR3 reads TGTGCCAGCAGCCCCACCACAGGGGATTCTCGCTATGGCTACACCCTC.

V is TRBV6-5 and J is TRBJ1-3; no firm D call. In germline, CDR1 is MNHEY, CDR2 SVGAGI. This CDR3 has 15 amino acids. Trimming cost V 4 bases and J 2 bases, with 12 bases left between them. The CDR3 reads CASSSSGGAGNTIYF. CDR3 coding DNA: TGTGCCAGCAGTTCCTCCGGCGGGGCTGGAAACACCATATATTTT.

A few counts support this clonotype. The rearrangement joins TRBV19 to TRBJ1-5, with a weak D call TRBD1 (5 bases). V was cut by 6 bases and J by 6 bases, with 15 bases left in between. The CDR3 is 14 residues long. CDR1 LNHDA and CDR2 SQIVND come from the germline V gene (reference sequence). CDR3 amino acids: CASRSGFVGQPQHF. In DNA, the CDR3 is TGTGCCAGTAGATCAGGGTTTGTAGGTCAGCCCCAGCATTTT.

This clonotype was counted at least ten times. The chain recombines TRBV12-3 or TRBV12-4 with TRBJ2-1, with D perhaps TRBD2 (6 bases). This CDR3 spans 14 amino acids. V was shortened by 4 bases and J by 5 bases, with 12 bases between the two germline ends. CDR3 protein: CASSYGTRHNEQFF. In DNA, the CDR3 is TGTGCCAGCAGTTACGGGACTCGACACAATGAGCAGTTCTTC.

The V call is TRBV29-1, the J call TRBJ1-2; no clear D gene. Deletions cut 4 bases from V and 9 bases from J, with 12 bases between. Germline loops: CDR1 SQVTM, CDR2 ANQGSEA. CDR3 size: 11 residues. CDR3 in DNA: TGCAGCGTTGGTGCAGATCCAAGCTACACCTTC. Translated, it gives CSVGADPSYTF. Variable domain in full (rest from reference TRBV29-1 and TRBJ1-2): SAVISQKPSRDICQRGTSLTIQCQVDSQVTMMFWYRQQPGQSLTLIATANQGSEATYESGFVIDKFPISRPNLTFSTLTVSNMSPEDSSIYLCSVGADPSYTFGSGTRLTVV.

The chain carries TRBV6-5 and TRBJ1-6, with D perhaps TRBD1 (5 bases). CDR3 size: 19 residues. Trimming left V 0 bases short and J 5 bases short, with 20 bases between. The germline V gene has CDR1 MNHEY and CDR2 SVGAGI. The CDR3 region is CASSYSMGRRGQNNSPLHF. The CDR3 coding sequence is TGTGCCAGCAGTTACTCAATGGGCAGAAGGGGCCAAAATAATTCACCCCTCCACTTT.

This clonotype was observed a handful of times. The chain joins TRBV5-1 to TRBJ2-5; D not certain. Looked up from germline, CDR1 is SGHRS and CDR2 is YFSETQ. CDR3 length: 13 amino acids. The V gene lost 0 bases and the J gene lost 4 bases, with 7 bases spanning the gap. The CDR3, as DNA: TGCGCCAGCAGCTTGGGAAGCACAGAGACCCAGTACTTC. It codes for CASSLGSTETQYF. Using reference TRBV5-1 and TRBJ2-5 for the parts outside the CDR3, the full variable domain is KAGVTQTPRYLIKTRGQQVTLSCSPISGHRSVSWYQQTPGQGLQFLFEYFSETQRNKGNFPGRFSGRQFSNSRSEMNVSTLELGDSALYLCASSLGSTETQYFGPGTRLLVL.

This clonotype was found a few times. J is TRBJ1-6 and V is TRBV3-1; D might be TRBD1 (5 bases). The CDR3 is 12 residues long. Germline V gene data show CDR1 as LGHDT and CDR2 as YNNKEL (reference sequence). Trimming shortened V by 4 bases and J by 8 bases, and 6 bases separated the two germline ends. CDR3 coding DNA: TGTGCCAGCAGCCCCAGGGATTCACCCCTCCACTTT. The encoded protein is CASSPRDSPLHF.

This clonotype was seen at least ten times. The gene calls are TRBV12-5 and TRBJ1-5; TRBD1 matches at 9 bases. V was pared by 6 bases and J by 2 bases, with 8 bases of the junction left unmatched. Germline V gene sequence: CDR1 LGHNT, CDR2 FRNRAP. The CDR3 is 16 amino acids. The chain's CDR3 is CASGPDRGLGNQPQHF. The CDR3, as DNA: TGTGCTAGTGGCCCGGACAGGGGCTTGGGCAATCAGCCCCAGCATTTT.

This clonotype was detected ten times or more. The V and J genes are TRBV2 and TRBJ2-3; 7 bases agree with TRBD2. V gave up 6 bases and J gave up 1 base; unmatched junction bases: 7. Germline loops: CDR1 SNHLY, CDR2 FYNNEI. The CDR3 is made up of 15 amino acids. This chain's CDR3 is CASSRLTSGTDTQYF. CDR3 DNA: TGTGCCAGCAGCAGACTCACTAGCGGCACAGATACGCAGTATTTT.

This clonotype has a handful of counts. The junction differs from germline at one of its ends, possibly a read error. The chain is built from TRBV20-1 and TRBJ2-3; D remains ambiguous. Germline V gene data show CDR1 as DFQATT and CDR2 as SNEGSKA (reference sequence). The CDR3 has 12 amino acids. The CDR3 is CSAKGLTETQYF. CDR3 in DNA: TGCAGTGCTAAGGGTCTCACAGAAACGCAGTATTTT.

This clonotype was counted many times. CDR3 in DNA: TGTGCCAGCAGCCCCCGGACTAGCGAGTACACCGGGGAGCTGTTTTTT. Its protein product is CASSPRTSEYTGELFF. V and J are TRBV11-2 and TRBJ2-2; TRBD2 matches at 9 bases. The CDR3 covers 16 residues. From germline, CDR1 is SGHAT and CDR2 FQNNGV. The trim removed 5 bases at V and 3 bases at J, leaving 7 bases unmatched. The variable domain in full, completed from reference TRBV11-2 and TRBJ2-2, reads EAGVAQSPRYKIIEKRQSVAFWCNPISGHATLYWYQQILGQGPKLLIQFQNNGVVDDSQLPKDRFSAERLKGVDSTLKIQPAKLEDSAVYLCASSPRTSEYTGELFFGEGSRLTVL.

This clonotype was recorded at least ten times. The CDR3 bases are TGTGCCTGGACTGAGACACCGGCCTCCAATGAGCAGTTCTTC. Translation: CAWTETPASNEQFF. The chain combines TRBV30 with TRBJ2-1, with no clear D. This CDR3 spans 14 amino acids. Germline V gene lookup returns CDR1 GTSNPN and CDR2 SVGIG (reference sequence). Trimming shortened V by 4 bases and J by 6 bases, and 16 bases separated the two germline ends.

This clonotype was counted between two and nine times. The chain combines TRBV19 with TRBJ2-7; 10 bases align to TRBD2. Germline V CDR1 and CDR2: LNHDA, SQIVND (reference sequence). V trimming: 1 base; J trimming: 6 bases; junction bases outside the gene matches: 6. The CDR3 has 15 residues. CDR3 region: CASSIVRLAGVEQYF. The CDR3 nucleotides are TGTGCCAGTAGTATAGTCCGTCTAGCGGGAGTCGAGCAGTACTTC. The full variable domain, completed using reference TRBV19 and TRBJ2-7, is DGGITQSPKYLFRKEGQNVTLSCEQNLNHDAMYWYRQDPGQGLRLIYYSQIVNDFQKGDIAEGYSVSREKKESFPLTVTSAQKNPTAFYLCASSIVRLAGVEQYFGPGTRLTVT.

J is TRBJ2-1 and V is TRBV20-1, with 7 positions matching TRBD1. V dropped 2 bases and J dropped 5; count of bases not matched to a gene: 9. This CDR3 is built from 15 residues. CDR1 is DFQATT, CDR2 SNEGSKA, per germline (reference sequence). CDR3 loop: CSARSWDSWNNEQFF. The DNA of the CDR3 is TGCAGTGCTAGATCATGGGACAGCTGGAACAATGAGCAGTTCTTC.

The sample holds many counts of this clonotype. The V and J genes are TRBV20-1 and TRBJ2-5; D gene uncertain. The ends were cut back, 4 bases at V and 10 bases at J, with 10 bases in the middle. CDR3 length equals 10 residues. Germline loops: CDR1 DFQATT, CDR2 SNEGSKA (reference sequence). CDR3 nucleotides: TGCAGTGCTACCCAACAAGACCAGTACTTC. It specifies CSATQQDQYF.

The table lists this clonotype with a few counts. The CDR3 coding sequence is TGTGCCATCAGTGAGTACGGTTCAGATACGCAGTATTTT. This sequence encodes CAISEYGSDTQYF. The chain is built from TRBV10-3 and TRBJ2-3; D is unclear. Germline CDR1 and CDR2: ENHRY and SYGVKD. V lost 1 base and J 4 bases, leaving 6 bases between the germline ends. The CDR3 sequence is 13 residues long.

Many counts were recorded for this clonotype. The CDR3 DNA is TGCGCCAGCAGCTGGGGGTCTAGCGGGTCCTCCTACAATGAGCAGTTCTTC. Protein: CASSWGSSGSSYNEQFF. This chain joins TRBV5-1 and TRBJ2-1; 8 nucleotides line up with TRBD2. V lost 3 bases to trimming and J lost 0 bases; unmatched junction nucleotides: 8. The CDR3 has 17 residues. CDR1 and CDR2 (germline): SGHRS, YFSETQ.